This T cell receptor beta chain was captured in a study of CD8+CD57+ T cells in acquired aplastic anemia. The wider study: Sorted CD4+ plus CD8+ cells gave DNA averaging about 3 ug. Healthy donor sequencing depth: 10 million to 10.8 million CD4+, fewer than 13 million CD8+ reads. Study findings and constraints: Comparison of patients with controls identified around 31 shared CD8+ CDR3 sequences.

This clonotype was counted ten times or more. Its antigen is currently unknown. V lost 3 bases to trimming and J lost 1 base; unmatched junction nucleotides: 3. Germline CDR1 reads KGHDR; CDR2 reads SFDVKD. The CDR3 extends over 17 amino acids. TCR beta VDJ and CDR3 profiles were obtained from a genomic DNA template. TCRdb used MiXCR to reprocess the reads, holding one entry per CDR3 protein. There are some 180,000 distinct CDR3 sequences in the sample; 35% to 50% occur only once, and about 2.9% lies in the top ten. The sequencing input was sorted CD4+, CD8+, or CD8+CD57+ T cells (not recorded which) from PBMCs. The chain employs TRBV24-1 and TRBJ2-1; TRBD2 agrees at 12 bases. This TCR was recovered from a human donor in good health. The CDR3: CATSDRLAGVSYNEQFF. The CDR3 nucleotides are TGTGCCACCAGTGATCGACTAGCGGGGGTTTCCTACAATGAGCAGTTCTTC.